The text below deals with one T cell receptor beta chain. Its antigen remains unidentified. Trimming removed 6 bases from V and 2 bases from J, with 19 bases in between. This CDR3 region has 15 residues. Germline V gene sequence: CDR1 SQVTM, CDR2 ANQGSEA. The data stem from a study of identical twins' blood T cells. TCRdb re-called the 5' RACE reads with MiXCR, one entry per CDR3 protein. The sample has around 380,000 distinct CDR3 sequences; under 30% are singletons. General study results and limits: Each donor's most abundant TCRbeta clonotypes shared more CDR3 sequences with her twin than unrelated donors.

The specimen sequenced was PBMCs. V gene TRBV29-1 combines with J gene TRBJ1-1, with D possibly TRBD1 on 6 matching bases. The clonotype originates from a woman aged 18-49 years in good health. DNA for the CDR3: TGCAGCGTGCCGCCCATGGCAGGGGAAAACACTGAAGCTTTCTTT. Translated: CSVPPMAGENTEAFF. Using reference TRBV29-1 and TRBJ1-1 for the parts outside the CDR3, the full variable domain is SAVISQKPSRDICQRGTSLTIQCQVDSQVTMMFWYRQQPGQSLTLIATANQGSEATYESGFVIDKFPISRPNLTFSTLTVSNMSPEDSSIYLCSVPPMAGENTEAFFGQGTRLTVV.